A single sample is the source of the 32 T cell receptor beta chains below, sequenced in a study of cytomegalovirus exposure and HLA in healthy donors. PCR employed 60 Vbeta and 13 Jbeta primers. Using immunoSEQ multiplex PCR, the repertoire was profiled, and TCRdb retains in-frame clones only, with some absent. The table has about 150,000 clones, around 77% seen once. Specimen: PBMCs. These receptors all stem from a man in his forties in good health and CMV-seronegative.

V usage is TRBV4-1 and J usage is TRBJ2-3; TRBD2 agrees at 14 bases. Germline assignment: CDR1 MGHRA and CDR2 YSYEKL. The V segment lost 1 base and the J segment 4 bases; nucleotides outside the gene matches: 4. This CDR3 comprises 17 residues. This CDR3 reads CASSQGLAGGLADTQYF. The DNA of the CDR3 is TGCGCCAGCAGCCAAGGACTAGCGGGAGGGCTGGCAGATACGCAGTATTTT.

The chain carries TRBV28 and TRBJ2-1, with TRBD2 identical over 15 bases. J gave up 4 bases and V 10 bases, and 8 bases lay outside the gene matches. This CDR3 has 16 amino acids. Germline-derived CDR1 and CDR2 are MDHEN and SYDVKM. The CDR3 sequence: CAISGTSGRSYNEQFF. The CDR3 DNA reads as TGTGCCATTTCCGGGACTAGCGGGAGGAGTTACAATGAGCAGTTCTTC. The whole variable domain, remainder taken from reference TRBV28 and TRBJ2-1, is DVKVTQSSRYLVKRTGEKVFLECVQDMDHENMFWYRQDPGLGLRLIYFSYDVKMKEKGDIPEGYSVSREKKERFSLILESASTNQTSMYLCAISGTSGRSYNEQFFGPGTRLTVL.

The chain is built from TRBV28 and TRBJ2-2, with 7 nucleotides matching TRBD2. V shed 3 bases, J shed 2 bases, and the junction held 3 bases outside the gene matches. Germline loops: CDR1 MDHEN, CDR2 SYDVKM. This CDR3 has 15 amino acids. CDR3 amino acids: CASSLASGNTGELFF. The CDR3 DNA reads as TGTGCCAGCAGTTTGGCTAGCGGAAACACCGGGGAGCTGTTTTTT.

In DNA form, the CDR3 reads TGTGCCAGCAGCAAACAGGGGGACACTGAAGCTTTCTTT. Its translation is CASSKQGDTEAFF. This sequence joins TRBV11-1 and TRBJ1-1; 8 nucleotides agree with TRBD1. The V gene's germline CDR1 is SGHAT and CDR2 FQDESV (reference sequence). Trimming at V came to 5 bases and at J to 3 bases, leaving 2 bases not matched to a gene. The CDR3 is 13 residues long. The entire variable domain, with the rest obtained from reference TRBV11-1 and TRBJ1-1, is as follows: EAEVAQSPRYKITEKSQAVAFWCDPISGHATLYWYRQILGQGPELLVQFQDESVVDDSQLPKDRFSAERLKGVDSTLKIQPAELGDSAMYLCASSKQGDTEAFFGQGTRLTVV.

V usage is TRBV2 and J usage is TRBJ2-3, with 8 bases matching TRBD2. The germline gives CDR1 SNHLY, CDR2 FYNNEI. The CDR3 is 14 amino acids. V shed 6 bases and J 1 base; nucleotides not matched to a gene: 3. The CDR3 DNA sequence: TGTGCCAGCAGCAAGACTAGCGGCACAGATACGCAGTATTTT. This translates into CASSKTSGTDTQYF.

This chain links TRBV11-3 with TRBJ2-6, with a tentative D call TRBD2 (5 bases). The CDR3 is 15 amino acids. The ends were cut back, 5 bases at V and 2 bases at J, with 10 bases in the middle. Germline lookup yields CDR1 SGHNT and CDR2 YENEEA. The CDR3 is CASSPIGAGANVLTF. CDR3 sequence (DNA): TGTGCCAGCAGCCCCATCGGGGCTGGGGCCAACGTCCTGACTTTC.

The chain couples TRBV6-5 to TRBJ2-6; no firm D call. There are 16 residues in the CDR3. Germline assignment: CDR1 MNHEY and CDR2 SVGAGI. V lost 0 bases to trimming and J lost 0 bases, with 6 bases between them. DNA for the CDR3: TGTGCCAGCAGTTACTCCGACTCCTCTGGGGCCAACGTCCTGACTTTC. Its translation: CASSYSDSSGANVLTF.

The J gene is TRBJ2-2, the V gene TRBV2, with D maybe TRBD1 (5 bases). Germline V gene sequence: CDR1 SNHLY, CDR2 FYNNEI. The CDR3 spans 13 residues. V lost 8 bases to trimming and J lost 1 base, with 8 bases between them. The CDR3 region is CASDRVNTGELFF. DNA for the CDR3: TGTGCCAGCGACAGAGTGAACACCGGGGAGCTGTTTTTT.

The rearrangement links TRBV5-1 to TRBJ2-1; D may be TRBD2 (5 bases). V gave up 0 bases and J gave up 4 bases, with 11 bases separating them. Germline V gives CDR1 SGHRS, CDR2 YFSETQ. CDR3 length equals 15 residues. The CDR3 DNA reads TGCGCCAGCAGCTTGGTTGCGGGCGGATACAATGAGCAGTTCTTC. Its protein is CASSLVAGGYNEQFF.

The genes are TRBV28 and TRBJ2-3; the match to TRBD2 covers 10 bases. Germline CDR1 and CDR2: MDHEN and SYDVKM. This CDR3 is built from 15 residues. With 6 bases clipped from V and 0 bases from J, the junction kept 3 bases outside the gene matches. In DNA, the CDR3 is TGTGCCAGCAGCTTTAGCGGGAGGAGCACAGATACGCAGTATTTT. Protein sequence: CASSFSGRSTDTQYF.

This clone was seen only once. The rearrangement uses TRBV11-3 and TRBJ2-4; possibly TRBD1 for D (6 bases). V shed 4 bases and J shed 0 bases, with 10 bases lying between them. The CDR3 totals 15 residues. Germline V gene lookup returns CDR1 SGHNT and CDR2 YENEEA. The chain's CDR3 is CASSYLQGAKNIQYF. The DNA of the CDR3 is TGTGCCAGCAGCTATCTACAGGGAGCCAAAAACATTCAGTACTTC.

The chain has TRBV5-1 and TRBJ2-3, with TRBD1 matching over 10 bases. CDR1 is SGHRS and CDR2 is YFSETQ in the germline V gene. Losses at the gene ends were 4 bases for V and 6 bases for J; bases not matched to a gene: 11. CDR3 size: 16 residues. The CDR3 DNA reads TGCGCCAGCAGCCCGCAGGGGACAGGGGTATTGGATACGCAGTATTTT. This encodes CASSPQGTGVLDTQYF.

This chain uses TRBV5-6 with TRBJ1-2; possible D gene TRBD1, 6 bases. Trimming left V 0 bases short and J 6 bases short, with 9 bases between. Germline-derived CDR1 and CDR2 are SGHDT and YYEEEE. The CDR3 loop spans 13 amino acids. CDR3 sequence reads: CASSLAGANGYTF. For the CDR3, the DNA is TGTGCCAGCAGCTTGGCAGGGGCCAATGGCTACACCTTC.

This sequence joins TRBV9 and TRBJ2-1; D possibly corresponds to TRBD2 (6 bases). This CDR3 is 19 amino acids long. With 3 bases removed from V and 0 bases from J, the gap between germline ends came to 22 bases. CDR1 and CDR2 from the germline V gene are SGDLS and YYNGEE. The CDR3 coding sequence is TGTGCCAGCAGCGAGCCCACGGGACTTGGCTTAAGCTCCTACAATGAGCAGTTCTTC. It yields the protein CASSEPTGLGLSSYNEQFF.

Notes on this clone: The junction shows a germline mismatch at one end, possibly a read error. The gene calls are TRBV7-9 and TRBJ1-1, with 7 nucleotides matching TRBD1. CDR3 length equals 13 residues. Germline assignment: CDR1 SEHNR and CDR2 FQNEAQ (reference sequence). The CDR3, as DNA: TGTTCCAGCAGCTTAGGGACAGACACTGAAGCTTTCTTT. Amino acids: CSSSLGTDTEAFF.

The chain couples TRBV6-1 to TRBJ2-7; TRBD2 agrees at 7 bases. With V trimmed by 2 bases and J by 9 bases, 7 bases remained unmatched. The CDR3 length is 13 residues. Per the germline V gene, CDR1 is MNHNS and CDR2 is SASEGT. For the CDR3, the DNA is TGTGCCAGCAGTGAATCGTCTAGCGGCCGGCAGTACTTC. This sequence encodes CASSESSSGRQYF.

The sample holds one count of this clone. Other nucleotide sequences in the sample specify the same CDR3. This rearrangement joins TRBV19 to TRBJ1-1; 7 bases agree with TRBD1. Germline CDR1 LNHDA, CDR2 SQIVND (reference sequence). J gave up 0 bases and V 7 bases, and 5 bases lay outside the gene matches. The CDR3 contains 14 residues. The CDR3 DNA reads as TGTGCCAGTACCTCGACAGGGATGAACACTGAAGCTTTCTTT. It specifies CASTSTGMNTEAFF.

The chain has TRBV20-1 and TRBJ2-7, with a weak D call TRBD2 (5 bases). The V gene lost 6 bases and the J gene lost 9 bases, with 12 bases spanning the gap. The CDR3 covers 10 residues. The germline V gene encodes CDR1 DFQATT and CDR2 SNEGSKA (reference sequence). The CDR3 protein is CSASLEAQYF. The CDR3 DNA sequence: TGCAGTGCGTCACTAGAAGCGCAGTACTTC.

This clone showed up just a few times. CDR3 DNA: TGTGCCAGCAGTGACGCGGGATGGGGCACAGATACGCAGTATTTT. Amino acids: CASSDAGWGTDTQYF. The J gene is TRBJ2-3, the V gene TRBV6-1, with D possibly TRBD2 on 6 matching bases. In germline, CDR1 is MNHNS, CDR2 SASEGT. There are 15 residues in the CDR3. Trimming pared 3 bases from V and 1 base from J, leaving 11 bases between.

The chain combines TRBV7-2 with TRBJ1-2; D is possibly TRBD1 (5 bases). V was cut by 4 bases and J by 0 bases, with 12 bases left in between. Germline V gives CDR1 SGHTA, CDR2 FQGNSA. This CDR3 spans 15 amino acids. Written as DNA, the CDR3 is TGTGCCAGCAGCTCCTCGACAGTAGCTAACTATGGCTACACCTTC. It specifies CASSSSTVANYGYTF.

J is TRBJ2-1 and V is TRBV10-1; 7 positions match TRBD2. The CDR3 consists of 14 residues. Germline V gene lookup returns CDR1 WNHNN and CDR2 SYGVQD (reference sequence). The trim removed 4 bases at V and 6 bases at J, leaving 6 bases unmatched. CDR3 amino acids: CASSAGTTLNEQFF. In DNA form, the CDR3 reads TGCGCCAGCAGTGCCGGGACTACCCTCAATGAGCAGTTCTTC.

V and J are TRBV29-1 and TRBJ2-7, with TRBD1 as a possible D gene (6 bases). The V end lost 6 bases, the J end lost 2 bases, and 8 bases lay between the germline ends. The CDR3 runs to 11 residues. Germline CDR1 SQVTM, CDR2 ANQGSEA. CDR3 bases: TGCAGCGTCCGGGACACCTACGAGCAGTACTTC. Its protein is CSVRDTYEQYF.

The chain uses TRBV5-8 and TRBJ2-1; D might be TRBD1 (5 bases). Germline values: CDR1 SGHTS, CDR2 YDEGEE. This CDR3 spans 11 amino acids. V lost 0 bases to trimming and J lost 12 bases, with 7 bases between them. CDR3: CASSLEGRQFF. CDR3 bases: TGTGCCAGCAGCTTGGAGGGGCGGCAGTTCTTC.

The chain uses TRBV19 and TRBJ2-7, with D possibly being TRBD1 (6 bases). Germline lookup yields CDR1 LNHDA and CDR2 SQIVND (reference sequence). The V and J ends lost 5 bases and 5 bases respectively, with 16 bases between them. The CDR3 has 14 residues. CDR3 sequence reads: CASSFARGRNEQYF. DNA of the CDR3: TGTGCCAGTAGTTTCGCCAGGGGTAGAAACGAGCAGTACTTC.

This clone was counted only a few times. As DNA, the CDR3 is TGTGCCAGCAGCCCCTCTAGGGGCTCTAATCAGCCCCAGCATTTT. Protein sequence: CASSPSRGSNQPQHF. The chain recombines TRBV6-5 with TRBJ1-5; D is perhaps TRBD1 (5 bases). V was trimmed by 6 bases and J by 4 bases, leaving 16 bases between them. CDR1 is MNHEY, CDR2 SVGAGI, per germline. The CDR3 runs 15 residues.

The chain employs TRBV5-1 and TRBJ2-3, with a tentative D call TRBD2 (6 bases). Germline CDR1 reads SGHRS; CDR2 reads YFSETQ. The ends were cut back, 6 bases at V and 2 bases at J, with 25 bases in the middle. The CDR3 has 18 amino acids. CDR3 sequence reads: CASNYLVAGRGPTDTQYF. The DNA of the CDR3 is TGCGCCAGCAACTACTTGGTGGCGGGACGAGGCCCCACAGATACGCAGTATTTT.

This sequence joins TRBV30 and TRBJ1-4; TRBD1 agrees at 7 bases. This CDR3 region has 13 residues. CDR1 and CDR2 from the germline V gene are GTSNPN and SVGIG (reference sequence). The trim removed 5 bases at V and 4 bases at J, leaving 4 bases unmatched. CDR3 residues: CAWSGTVNEKLFF. CDR3 in DNA: TGTGCCTGGTCCGGGACAGTTAATGAAAAACTGTTTTTT. The full variable domain, with the rest looked up from reference TRBV30 and TRBJ1-4, is SQTIHQWPATLVQPVGSPLSLECTVEGTSNPNLYWYRQAAGRGLQLLFYSVGIGQISSEVPQNLSASRPQDRQFILSSKKLLLSDSGFYLCAWSGTVNEKLFFGSGTQLSVL.

This sequence joins TRBV5-4 and TRBJ1-1; no clear D. Between the trimmed V and J ends, which lost 6 bases and 5 bases, there was a span of 11 bases. This CDR3 has 12 residues. Per germline, CDR1 SGHNT and CDR2 YYREEE (reference sequence). CDR3 sequence (DNA): TGTGCCAGCACCAACCGAGGAACTGAAGCTTTCTTT. As protein: CASTNRGTEAFF.

The gene calls are TRBV7-7 and TRBJ2-7; 10 nucleotides line up with TRBD2. The germline V gene encodes CDR1 SSHAT and CDR2 FNYEAQ (reference sequence). The CDR3 spans 18 residues. The CDR3 sequence is CASSLLLAGLRKRYEQYV. CDR3 sequence (DNA): TGTGCTAGCAGCTTGTTACTAGCGGGATTAAGAAAAAGGTACGAGCAGTACGTC.

This clone was observed a few times. The chain couples TRBV27 to TRBJ1-1; 9 nucleotides agree with TRBD1. CDR1 is MNHEY and CDR2 is SMNVEV in the germline V gene (reference sequence). V lost 4 bases to trimming and J lost 5 bases; unmatched junction nucleotides: 8. This CDR3 contains 15 residues. CDR3: CASSSGQGRRTEAFF. The CDR3, as DNA: TGTGCCAGCAGTTCGGGACAGGGACGAAGGACTGAAGCTTTCTTT.

This clone was detected only a few times. V gene TRBV7-2 combines with J gene TRBJ2-2, with unresolved D. The germline V gene has CDR1 SGHTA and CDR2 FQGNSA. This CDR3 spans 14 amino acids. V was trimmed by 4 bases and J by 7 bases, leaving 13 bases between them. The CDR3 protein is CASSSLPVVGELFF. The CDR3 region has the DNA TGTGCCAGCAGCTCACTCCCCGTTGTCGGGGAGCTGTTTTTT.

This clone was found once. This chain connects TRBV7-3 to TRBJ2-1, with 11 nucleotides matching TRBD2. Germline V gene data show CDR1 as SGHTA and CDR2 as FQGTGA. The CDR3 runs 13 residues. The V and J ends lost 8 bases and 4 bases, in that order; junction bases with no gene match: 1. CDR3 nucleotide sequence: TGTGCCAGCGGGACTAGCGGTTACAATGAGCAGTTCTTC. This encodes CASGTSGYNEQFF.